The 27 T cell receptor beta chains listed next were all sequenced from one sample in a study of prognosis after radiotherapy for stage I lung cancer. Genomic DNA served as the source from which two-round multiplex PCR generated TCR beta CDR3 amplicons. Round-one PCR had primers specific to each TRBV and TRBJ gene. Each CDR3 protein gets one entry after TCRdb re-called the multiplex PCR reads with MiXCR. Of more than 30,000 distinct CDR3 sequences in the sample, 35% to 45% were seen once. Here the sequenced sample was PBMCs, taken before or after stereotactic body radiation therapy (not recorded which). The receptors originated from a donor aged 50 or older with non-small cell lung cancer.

CDR3 in amino acids: CASSLDGFGDTQYF. The CDR3 DNA is TGTGCCAGCAGCTTAGACGGATTCGGGGATACGCAGTATTTT. The chain recombines TRBV11-2 with TRBJ2-3, with no clear D. This CDR3 region has 14 residues. Trimming took off 0 bases at V and 6 bases at J, with 10 bases between the two ends. Per the germline V gene, CDR1 is SGHAT and CDR2 is FQNNGV.

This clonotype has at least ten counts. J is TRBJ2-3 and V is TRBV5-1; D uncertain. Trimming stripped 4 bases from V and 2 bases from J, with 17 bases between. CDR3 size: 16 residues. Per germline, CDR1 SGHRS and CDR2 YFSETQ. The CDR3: CASSRLGSPTTDTQYF. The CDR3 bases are TGCGCCAGCAGCCGGTTGGGGTCCCCCACCACAGATACGCAGTATTTT.

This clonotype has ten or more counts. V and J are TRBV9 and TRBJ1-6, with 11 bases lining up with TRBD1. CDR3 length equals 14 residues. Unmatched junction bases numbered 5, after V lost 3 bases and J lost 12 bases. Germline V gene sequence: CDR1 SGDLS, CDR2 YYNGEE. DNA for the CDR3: TGTGCCAGCAGCGCCGGGACAGGGGGTAGACCCCTCCACTTT. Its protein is CASSAGTGGRPLHF.

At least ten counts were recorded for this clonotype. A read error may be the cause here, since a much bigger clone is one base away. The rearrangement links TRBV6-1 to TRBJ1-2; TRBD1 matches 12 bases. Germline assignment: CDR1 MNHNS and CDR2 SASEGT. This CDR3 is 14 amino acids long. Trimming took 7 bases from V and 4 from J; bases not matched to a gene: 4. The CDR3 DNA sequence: TGTGCCAGCAAAGGGACAGGGGGCAGCTATGGCTACACCTTC. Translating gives CASKGTGGSYGYTF.

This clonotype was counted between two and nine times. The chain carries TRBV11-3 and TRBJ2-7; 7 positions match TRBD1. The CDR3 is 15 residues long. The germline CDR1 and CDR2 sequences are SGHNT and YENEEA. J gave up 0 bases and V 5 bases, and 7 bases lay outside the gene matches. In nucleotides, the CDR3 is TGTGCCAGCAGCACACCGGGACAGAGCTCCTACGAGCAGTACTTC. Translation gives CASSTPGQSSYEQYF. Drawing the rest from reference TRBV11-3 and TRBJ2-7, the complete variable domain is EAGVVQSPRYKIIEKKQPVAFWCNPISGHNTLYWYLQNLGQGPELLIRYENEEAVDDSQLPKDRFSAERLKGVDSTLKIQPAELGDSAVYLCASSTPGQSSYEQYFGPGTRLTVT.

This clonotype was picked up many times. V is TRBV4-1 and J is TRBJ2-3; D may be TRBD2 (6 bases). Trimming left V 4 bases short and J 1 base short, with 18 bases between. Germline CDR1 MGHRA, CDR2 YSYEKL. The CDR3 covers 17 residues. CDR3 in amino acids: CASSRFGLRGGTDTQYF. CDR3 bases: TGCGCCAGCAGCCGATTCGGACTACGGGGTGGCACAGATACGCAGTATTTT.

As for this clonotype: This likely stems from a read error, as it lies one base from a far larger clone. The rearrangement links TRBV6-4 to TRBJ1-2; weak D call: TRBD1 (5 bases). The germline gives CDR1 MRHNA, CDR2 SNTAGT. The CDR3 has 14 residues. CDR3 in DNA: TGTGCCAGCAGTTCGGACCAGGGAAACTATGGCTACGCCTTC. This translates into CASSSDQGNYGYAF.

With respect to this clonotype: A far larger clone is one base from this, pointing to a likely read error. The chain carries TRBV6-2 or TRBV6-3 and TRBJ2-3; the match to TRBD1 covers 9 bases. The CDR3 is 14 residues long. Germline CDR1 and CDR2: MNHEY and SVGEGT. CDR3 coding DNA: TGTGCCAGCAGGGGACAGGGTGAGGCAGATACGCATTATTTT. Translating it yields CASRGQGEADTHYF.

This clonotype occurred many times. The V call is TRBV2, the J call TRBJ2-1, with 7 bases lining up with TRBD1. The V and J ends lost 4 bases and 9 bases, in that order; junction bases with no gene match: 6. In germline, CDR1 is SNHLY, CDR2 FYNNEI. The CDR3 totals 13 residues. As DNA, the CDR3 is TGTGCCAGCAGTGGTTTAACAGGGGTTGAGCAGTTCTTC. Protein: CASSGLTGVEQFF.

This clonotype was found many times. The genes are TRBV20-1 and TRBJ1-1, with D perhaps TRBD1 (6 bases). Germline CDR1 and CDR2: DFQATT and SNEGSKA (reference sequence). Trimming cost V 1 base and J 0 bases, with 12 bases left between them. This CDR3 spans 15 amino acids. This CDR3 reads CSARAAGHLNTEAFF. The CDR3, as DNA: TGCAGTGCTAGAGCTGCGGGACACCTGAACACTGAAGCTTTCTTT.

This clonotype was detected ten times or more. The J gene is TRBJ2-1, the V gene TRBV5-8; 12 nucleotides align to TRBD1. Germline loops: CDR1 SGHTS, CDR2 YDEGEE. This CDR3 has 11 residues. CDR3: CAGQGANEQFF. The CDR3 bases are TGTGCGGGACAGGGGGCGAATGAGCAGTTCTTC.

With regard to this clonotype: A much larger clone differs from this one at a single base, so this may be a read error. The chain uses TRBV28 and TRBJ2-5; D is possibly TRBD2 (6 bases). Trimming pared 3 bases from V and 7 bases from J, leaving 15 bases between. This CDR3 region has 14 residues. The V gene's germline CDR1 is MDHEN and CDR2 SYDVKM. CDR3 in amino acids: CASSLREPGGTQYF. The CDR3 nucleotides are TGTGCCAGCAGTTTGCGGGAACCAGGAGGGACCCAGTACTTC.

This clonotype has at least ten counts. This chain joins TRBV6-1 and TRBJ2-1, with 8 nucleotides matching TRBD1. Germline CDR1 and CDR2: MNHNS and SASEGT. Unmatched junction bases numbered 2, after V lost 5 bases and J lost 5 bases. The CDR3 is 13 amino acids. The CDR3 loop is CASSRQGNNEQFF. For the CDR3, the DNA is TGTGCCAGCAGTCGACAGGGGAACAATGAGCAGTTCTTC.

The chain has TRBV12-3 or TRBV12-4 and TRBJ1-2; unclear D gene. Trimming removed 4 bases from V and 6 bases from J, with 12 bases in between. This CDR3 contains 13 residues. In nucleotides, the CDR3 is TGTGCCAGCAGTTCCCTCCCGAGCGATGGCTACACCTTC. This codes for CASSSLPSDGYTF.

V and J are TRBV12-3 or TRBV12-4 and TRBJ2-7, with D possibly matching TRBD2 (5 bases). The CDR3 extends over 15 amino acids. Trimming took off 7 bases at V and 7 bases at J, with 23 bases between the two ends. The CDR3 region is CASIRIQLELGEQYF. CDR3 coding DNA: TGTGCCAGCATCCGAATTCAACTAGAACTGGGGGAGCAGTACTTC.

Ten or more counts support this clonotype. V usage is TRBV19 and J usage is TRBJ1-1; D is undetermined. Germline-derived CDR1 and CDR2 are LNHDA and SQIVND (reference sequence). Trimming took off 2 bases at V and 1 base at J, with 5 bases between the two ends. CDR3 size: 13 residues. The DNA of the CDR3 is TGTGCCAGTAGTATACGGGGGAACACTGAAGCTTTCTTT. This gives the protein CASSIRGNTEAFF.

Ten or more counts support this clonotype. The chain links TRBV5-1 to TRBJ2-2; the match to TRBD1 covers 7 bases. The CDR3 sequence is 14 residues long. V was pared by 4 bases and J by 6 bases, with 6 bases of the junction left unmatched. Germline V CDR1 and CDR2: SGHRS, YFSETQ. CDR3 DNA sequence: TGCGCCAGCAGCCGTGGACAGGTCCCCGGGGAGCTGTTTTTT. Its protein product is CASSRGQVPGELFF.

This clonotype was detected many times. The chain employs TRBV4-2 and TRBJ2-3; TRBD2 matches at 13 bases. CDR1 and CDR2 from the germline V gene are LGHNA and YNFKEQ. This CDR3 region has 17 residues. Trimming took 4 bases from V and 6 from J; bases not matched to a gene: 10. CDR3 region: CASSPRTSGGLGDTQYF. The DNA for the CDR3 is TGTGCCAGCAGCCCCCGGACTAGCGGGGGCCTAGGGGATACGCAGTATTTT.

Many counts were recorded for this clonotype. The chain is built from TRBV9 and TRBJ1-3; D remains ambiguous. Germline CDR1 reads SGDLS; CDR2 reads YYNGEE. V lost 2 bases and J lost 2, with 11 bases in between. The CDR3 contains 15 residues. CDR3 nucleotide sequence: TGTGCCAGCAGCGTGGGCAGCACAACTGGAAACACCATATATTTT. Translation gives CASSVGSTTGNTIYF.

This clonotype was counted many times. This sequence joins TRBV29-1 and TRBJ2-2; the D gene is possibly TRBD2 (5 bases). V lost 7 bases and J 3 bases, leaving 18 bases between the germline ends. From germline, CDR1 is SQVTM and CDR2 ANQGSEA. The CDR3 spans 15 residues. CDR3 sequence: CSALSGGWDTGELFF. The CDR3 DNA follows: TGCAGCGCCCTCTCGGGCGGGTGGGACACCGGGGAGCTGTTTTTT.

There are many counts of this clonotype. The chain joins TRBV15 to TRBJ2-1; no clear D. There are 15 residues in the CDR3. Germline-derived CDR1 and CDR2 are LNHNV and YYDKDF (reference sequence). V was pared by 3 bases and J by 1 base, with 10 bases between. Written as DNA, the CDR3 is TGTGCCACCAGCAGTTCCGTGGGGTCCTACAATGAGCAGTTCTTC. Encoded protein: CATSSSVGSYNEQFF.

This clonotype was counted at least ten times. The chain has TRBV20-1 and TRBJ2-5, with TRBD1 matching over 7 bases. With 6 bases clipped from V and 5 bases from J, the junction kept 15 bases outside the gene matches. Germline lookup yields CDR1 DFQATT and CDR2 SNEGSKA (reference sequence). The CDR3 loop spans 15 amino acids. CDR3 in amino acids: CSAHLLQGPGETQYF. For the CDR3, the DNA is TGCAGTGCGCACCTATTACAGGGGCCGGGTGAGACCCAGTACTTC.

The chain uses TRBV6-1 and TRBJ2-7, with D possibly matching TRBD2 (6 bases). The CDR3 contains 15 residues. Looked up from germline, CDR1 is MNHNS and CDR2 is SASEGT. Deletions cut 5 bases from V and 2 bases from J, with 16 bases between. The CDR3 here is CASSPRRDPTYEQYF. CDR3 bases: TGTGCCAGCAGTCCCCGGAGGGACCCTACCTACGAGCAGTACTTC.

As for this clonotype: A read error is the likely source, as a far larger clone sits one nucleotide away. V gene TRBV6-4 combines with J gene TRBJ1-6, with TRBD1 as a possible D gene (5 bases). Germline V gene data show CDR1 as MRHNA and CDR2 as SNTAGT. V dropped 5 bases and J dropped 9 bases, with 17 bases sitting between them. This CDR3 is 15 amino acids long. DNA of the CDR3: TGTGCCAGCAGTTATACAAGACTGGGGGGTTCACCCCTCCACTTT. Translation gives CASSYTRLGGSPLHF.

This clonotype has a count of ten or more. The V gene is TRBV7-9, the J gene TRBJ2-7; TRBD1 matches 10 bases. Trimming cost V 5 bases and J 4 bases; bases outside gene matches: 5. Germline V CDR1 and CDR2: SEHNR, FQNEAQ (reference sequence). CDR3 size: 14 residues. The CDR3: CASSPGQGIYEQYF. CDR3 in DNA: TGTGCCAGCAGCCCGGGACAGGGGATTTACGAGCAGTACTTC.

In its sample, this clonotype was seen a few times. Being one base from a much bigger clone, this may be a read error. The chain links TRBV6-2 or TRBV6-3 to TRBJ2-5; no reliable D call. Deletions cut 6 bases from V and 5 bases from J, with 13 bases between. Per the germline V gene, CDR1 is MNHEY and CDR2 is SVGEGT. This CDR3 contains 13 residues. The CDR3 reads CASREVIWETQYF. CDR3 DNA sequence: TGTGCCAGCAGAGAGGTGATCTGGGAGACCCAGTACTTC.

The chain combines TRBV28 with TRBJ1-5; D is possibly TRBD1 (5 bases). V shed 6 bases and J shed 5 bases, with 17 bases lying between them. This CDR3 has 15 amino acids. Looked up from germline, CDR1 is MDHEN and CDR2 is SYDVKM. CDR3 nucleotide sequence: TGTGCCAGCAGCGCCAGTGGGGGGTATTATCAGCCCCAGCATTTT. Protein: CASSASGGYYQPQHF.